What follows is one TCR beta chain and its context. Germline V lookup: CDR1 SGHNT, CDR2 YYREEE (reference sequence). With 0 bases removed from V and 6 bases from J, the gap between germline ends came to 19 bases. The CDR3 length is 16 residues. This sample is part of a study of shared clonotypes between healthy human individuals. Across the whole study: Each donor's CD8 memory used one plate, CD8 naive two, each CD4 subset three.

The run depth of the assay was deep. The data were produced by immunoSEQ multiplex PCR, yet TCRdb's version contains in-frame clones alone and is incomplete. The sample records some 200,000 clones, 65% being singletons. Material for sequencing was memory CD4+ T cells sorted from blood. The subset was: CD45RA-negative fraction. The sequence was obtained from a man aged 30 to 45 in good health. This chain connects TRBV5-4 to TRBJ2-7, with D possibly being TRBD1 (5 bases). The CDR3 nucleotides are TGTGCCAGCAGCTTGGGCTCCGGGCAGGGAACCTCCGAGCAGTACTTC. Translation gives CASSLGSGQGTSEQYF. Using reference TRBV5-4 and TRBJ2-7 for the parts outside the CDR3, the full variable domain is ETGVTQSPTHLIKTRGQQVTLRCSSQSGHNTVSWYQQALGQGPQFIFQYYREEENGRGNFPPRFSGLQFPNYSSELNVNALELDDSALYLCASSLGSGQGTSEQYFGPGTRLTVT.